This T cell receptor (beta chain) was documented in a study of shared clonotypes between healthy human individuals. About this clone: Its antigen is currently unknown.

The authors ran the assay at deep level. The data were produced by immunoSEQ multiplex PCR, yet TCRdb's version contains in-frame clones alone and is incomplete. The profile covers over 2,000,000 clones, with around 95% appearing a single time and about 1.6% taken by the ten largest. Study-wide results and caveats: Memory subsets had estimated richness that was generally smaller than that of naive subsets. Incompleteness in sorted-subset sequencing, despite large depth, was shown by rarefaction. Sharing across a few donors was seen in around 5.1% of naive CD4 clonotypes.

With V trimmed by 2 bases and J by 1 base, 6 bases remained unmatched. In germline, CDR1 is SNHLY, CDR2 FYNNEI. The length of the CDR3 is 16 residues. Only CD45RO-negative cells positively selected for CCR7 counted as naive CD8 cells, so terminally differentiated effector memory CD45RA+ cells were excluded. The sample was naive CD8+ T cells from PBMCs. The V and J genes are TRBV2 and TRBJ1-1; 8 bases align to TRBD1. The origin of this receptor is a young man in good health. Some clones in this sample may be carry-over from other donors' samples. CDR3 nucleotide sequence: TGTGCCAGCAGTGAATCGGGGGGACAGGAGAACACTGAAGCTTTCTTT. Translated, it gives CASSESGGQENTEAFF. The full variable domain, its missing parts supplied by reference TRBV2 and TRBJ1-1, is EPEVTQTPSHQVTQMGQEVILRCVPISNHLYFYWYRQILGQKVEFLVSFYNNEISEKSEIFDDQFSVERPDGSNFTLKIRSTKLEDSAMYFCASSESGGQENTEAFFGQGTRLTVV.